The 12 T cell receptor beta chains below come from one sample, sequenced in a study of tumor-infiltrating lymphocytes in primary liver carcinoma. For each extraction, RNA and DNA were obtained together from about 19-30 mg of unsorted bulk tissue. TCR beta cDNA was made from around 520 ng total RNA with a constant-region primer. Slightly modified ARM-PCR served as the procedure for the TCR beta libraries. These libraries came from three rounds of nested multiplex PCR. Forward primers for TRBV1-TRBV30 and a C-beta reverse primer served the first two PCR rounds, at 10 cycles each. One entry per CDR3 protein, called by TCRdb with MiXCR from the multiplex PCR reads. Of about 130,000 distinct CDR3 sequences in the sample, around 64% are singletons; the top ten hold roughly 7.9%. The sample comprised liver tumor tissue from sampling region 3. Subset: tumor region T3, left-lateral pole. Every receptor here comes from a woman aged 55-69 years with primary liver carcinoma and hepatitis B virus infection.

A remark on this clonotype: An end of the junction differs from the germline gene, which may be a read error. This chain connects TRBV11-2 to TRBJ2-5; the D gene is possibly TRBD1 (5 bases). CDR3 length: 15 amino acids. Germline V gene sequence: CDR1 SGHAT, CDR2 FQNNGV. The CDR3 coding sequence is TGTGCCGGCAGCTTGGGGCTGGGATCGCAAGAGATCCAGTACTTT. It encodes CAGSLGLGSQEIQYF.

As concerns this clonotype: The conserved phenylalanine or tryptophan normally closing the CDR3 is absent here, so this likely arose from a read error. The chain employs TRBV5-1 and TRBJ2-5; D remains ambiguous. Per germline, CDR1 SGHRS and CDR2 YFSETQ. With 2 bases removed from V and 2 bases from J, the gap between germline ends came to 10 bases. CDR3 length: 14 amino acids. The DNA of the CDR3 is TGCGCCAGCAGCTTTGGAGAACTACAAGAGACCCAGTACTTA. It specifies CASSFGELQETQYL.

On this clonotype: A much larger clone sits a single nucleotide away, making a read error possible. The gene calls are TRBV14 and TRBJ2-7, with 9 bases identical to TRBD1. The CDR3 contains 15 residues. Germline V CDR1 and CDR2: SGHDN, FVKESK. CDR3 in DNA: TGTGTCAGCAGCCTACGCCGGACAGGGGCCTACGAGCAGTACTTC. This gives the protein CVSSLRRTGAYEQYF.

In regard to this clonotype: Being one base from a much bigger clone, this may be a read error. J is TRBJ1-2 and V is TRBV10-3, with a tentative D call TRBD1 (5 bases). The CDR3 has 14 amino acids. Trimming took off 10 bases at V and 3 bases at J, with 18 bases between the two ends. Germline CDR1 reads ENHRY; CDR2 reads SYGVKD. CDR3 region: CATTWGGAYYGYTF. The CDR3 nucleotides are TGTGCCACCACCTGGGGAGGGGCTTACTATGGCTACACCTTC.

A word on this clonotype: The CDR3 carries no conserved terminal phenylalanine or tryptophan, so it likely arises from a read error. This rearrangement joins TRBV6-6 to TRBJ1-6; D gene ambiguous. The CDR3 has 14 amino acids. CDR1 and CDR2 (germline): MNHNY, SVGAGI (reference sequence). CDR3 residues: CVSSQPSYNSPLHL. The CDR3 coding sequence is TGTGTCAGCAGTCAGCCCTCCTATAATTCACCCCTCCACCTT.

About this clonotype itself: The junction departs from the called germline gene at one end, perhaps through a read error. J is TRBJ1-4 and V is TRBV2; D is possibly TRBD1 (5 bases). The CDR3 extends over 14 amino acids. The germline V gene has CDR1 SNHLY and CDR2 FYNNEI. The CDR3 DNA reads as TGTGTCAGCAGCGAGACAGCAACTAATGAAAAATTGTTTTTT. It yields the protein CVSSETATNEKLFF.

As regards this clonotype: A junction boundary mismatches the germline segment, possibly from a read error. This chain uses TRBV11-2 with TRBJ2-3; 13 bases map to TRBD2. CDR1 is SGHAT, CDR2 FQNNGV, per germline. This CDR3 is built from 17 residues. The CDR3 loop reads CACSLRGTSGATDTEYF. Written as DNA, the CDR3 is TGTGCCTGCAGCTTACGGGGGACTAGCGGGGCCACAGATACGGAGTATTTT.

The V gene is TRBV9, the J gene TRBJ2-4; 7 nucleotides line up with TRBD2. V gave up 0 bases and J gave up 9 bases; unmatched junction bases: 6. The CDR3 runs 14 residues. The germline V gene encodes CDR1 SGDLS and CDR2 YYNGEE. The CDR3 sequence is CASSVGGGSGIQYF. The CDR3 nucleotides read TGTGCCAGCAGCGTAGGCGGCGGGAGTGGCATTCAGTACTTC.

V and J are TRBV6-5 and TRBJ2-1, with 8 nucleotides matching TRBD2. Germline CDR1 and CDR2: MNHEY and SVGAGI. This CDR3 comprises 15 residues. V dropped 2 bases and J dropped 8; count of bases not matched to a gene: 8. The CDR3 region is CASSYIREGRHEQFF. CDR3 bases: TGTGCCAGCAGTTACATCCGGGAGGGCCGTCATGAGCAGTTCTTC.

The gene calls are TRBV7-8 and TRBJ2-1; 7 bases are shared with TRBD2. Germline assignment: CDR1 SGHVS and CDR2 FQNEAQ. V was pared by 5 bases and J by 3 bases, with 10 bases of the junction left unmatched. The CDR3 has 16 amino acids. CDR3 bases: TGTGCCAGCAGCATTGGGGGGGACGGGCGCTACAATGAGCAGTTCTTC. As protein: CASSIGGDGRYNEQFF.

This clonotype was seen at least ten times. The genes are TRBV5-1 and TRBJ1-1; 7 bases fit TRBD1. The CDR3 sequence is 15 residues long. V lost 5 bases and J lost 4; bases outside the gene matches: 11. Germline V CDR1 and CDR2: SGHRS, YFSETQ. CDR3 residues: CASSGAGNRGTEAFF. DNA for the CDR3: TGCGCCAGCAGTGGGGCGGGAAACAGGGGCACTGAAGCTTTCTTT.

As concerns this clonotype: Compared with germline, one end of the junction differs, possibly owing to a read error. V is TRBV11-3 and J is TRBJ2-1, with 8 bases identical to TRBD1. The germline gives CDR1 SGHNT, CDR2 YENEEA. This CDR3 contains 17 residues. The chain's CDR3 is CASSLFPDRGSYNGQFF. The DNA of the CDR3 is TGTGCCAGTAGCTTATTCCCTGACAGGGGATCCTACAATGGGCAGTTCTTC.